The 30 T cell receptor beta chains given below trace back to one sample, sequenced in a study of tissue T cells after allogeneic stem cell transplantation. This sample's time point: mouse harvest day 14 after allogeneic transplant. Mouse grafts combined 10^7 T-cell-depleted bone marrow cells with 10^6 splenic CD5+ T cells. Sequencing used immunoSEQ multiplex PCR; TCRdb keeps in-frame clones, though not all of them. This sample has under 3,500 clones; 50% occur once, and the top ten carry under 25%. Material: gut tissue. Receptors originate from a female BALB/c mouse given C57BL/6 T cells with graft-versus-host disease after an allogeneic hematopoietic cell transplant.

As to this clone: Gene names and germline refer to mouse. The read comes to an end 1 residue before the CDR3 does, leaving the germline J gene to fill in the end. J is TRBJ2-3 and V is TRBV5; TRBD2 matches 11 bases. Per germline, CDR1 LGHNA and CDR2 YNLKQL (reference sequence). V trimming: 4 bases; J trimming: 0 bases; junction bases outside the gene matches: 3. The CDR3 is 16 residues long. CDR3 region: CASSPRDWGSAETLYF. The sequenced CDR3 bases are TGTGCCAGCAGCCCCCGGGACTGGGGGAGTGCAGAAACGCTGTAT.

Of note for this clone: Gene names and germline refer to mouse. Read sequence stops 1 residue before the CDR3 end, and the germline J gene provides the missing end. The chain uses TRBV3 and TRBJ1-1, with D maybe TRBD1 (6 bases). The CDR3 loop spans 14 amino acids. Germline V CDR1 and CDR2: SNHLY, FYNGKV (reference sequence). V lost 1 base and J 3 bases, leaving 9 bases between the germline ends. CDR3 sequence reads: CASSLEGGDTEVFF. CDR3 bases read: TGTGCCAGCAGCTTAGAGGGGGGGGACACAGAAGTCTTC.

In regard to this clone: Here the gene names and germline are mouse. The CDR3 end lies 1 residue beyond the end of the read and is filled in from the germline J gene. The chain uses TRBV12-1 and TRBJ1-3; a weak D match, TRBD1 (6 bases). The CDR3 totals 15 residues. With 0 bases removed from V and 0 bases from J, the gap between germline ends came to 8 bases. Germline V gene lookup returns CDR1 SGHSN and CDR2 HYEKVE. The DNA read from the CDR3 is TGTGCCAGCTCTCTCGGGACAATTTCTGGAAATACGCTCTAT. Translated: CASSLGTISGNTLY. The full CDR3 protein is CASSLGTISGNTLYF. The entire variable domain, with the rest obtained from reference TRBV12-1 and TRBJ1-3, is as follows: DSGVVQSPRHIIKEKGGRSVLTCIPISGHSNVVWYQQTLGKELKFLIQHYEKVERDKGFLPSRFSVQQFDDYHSEMNMSALELEDSAMYFCASSLGTISGNTLYFGEGSRLIVV.

Notes on this clone: Gene names denote mouse genes. Sequencing ends 1 residue short of the CDR3 end; the germline J gene provides the rest. The chain couples TRBV26 to TRBJ1-4; no clear D. Germline loops: CDR1 KGHPV, CDR2 FQNQEV (reference sequence). Trimming took 3 bases from V and 3 from J, leaving 5 bases between them. The CDR3 is 13 amino acids. The CDR3 is CASSLSANERLFF. The covered CDR3 bases are TGTGCCAGCAGTCTCTCAGCCAACGAAAGATTATTT.

A note on this clone: Genes and germline come from the mouse. The CDR3 is cut off 1 residue early in the read; its end comes from the germline J gene. The chain combines TRBV1 with TRBJ1-4, with a possible D match to TRBD1 (5 bases). The germline V gene encodes CDR1 NSQYPW and CDR2 LRSPGD (reference sequence). The CDR3 totals 15 residues. Trimming cost V 0 bases and J 3 bases, with 8 bases left between them. The sequenced part of the CDR3 DNA is TGCACCTGCAGTGCAGACGGGGGGGCCAACGAAAGATTATTT. Protein sequence: CTCSADGGANERLF. The whole CDR3 protein reads CTCSADGGANERLFF.

This clone was observed a few times. Gene names are mouse gene names. The read is 1 residue too short to cover the CDR3 end, so that end is filled in from the germline J gene. The chain is built from TRBV5 and TRBJ1-5, with 7 bases matching TRBD1. CDR3 size: 16 residues. CDR1 and CDR2 from the germline V gene are LGHNA and YNLKQL (reference sequence). The V and J ends lost 4 bases and 0 bases, in that order; junction bases with no gene match: 6. The CDR3 bases that were read are TGTGCCAGCAGCCCCGCACAGGGGTATAACAACCAGGCTCCGCTT. The encoded protein is CASSPAQGYNNQAPL. The entire CDR3 sequence reads CASSPAQGYNNQAPLF.

About this clone itself: Gene names and germline match the mouse. The CDR3 extends 1 residue past the end of the read, so its final part is completed from the germline J gene. V usage is TRBV17 and J usage is TRBJ1-3; 8 nucleotides align to TRBD1. Germline loops: CDR1 MNHDT, CDR2 YYDKIL. After removal of 5 bases from V and 8 bases from J, the junction contained 2 bases not matched to a gene. This CDR3 has 12 residues. The DNA read from the CDR3 is TGTGCTAGCAGTGAACAGGGGGATACGCTCTAT. It yields the protein CASSEQGDTLY. The whole CDR3 sequence reads CASSEQGDTLYF.

As for this clone: Germline and genes: mouse. Read data end 1 residue before the CDR3 end; the end is taken from the germline J gene. The chain uses TRBV13-1 and TRBJ2-3; D remains ambiguous. The length of the CDR3 is 13 residues. Germline lookup yields CDR1 NSHNY and CDR2 SYGAGN. The ends were cut back, 6 bases at V and 0 bases at J, with 8 bases in the middle. CDR3 sequence reads: CASKQSSAETLYF. CDR3 bases read: TGTGCCAGCAAACAATCTAGTGCAGAAACGCTGTAT.

This clone was counted a few times. Gene names follow the mouse nomenclature. The part of the CDR3 DNA that was read is TGTGCCAGCAGTCTGGGCTGGGGGGGCCTTGCTGAGCAGTTC. Translated, it gives CASSLGWGGLAEQF. From start to end, the CDR3 is CASSLGWGGLAEQFF. The chain joins TRBV26 to TRBJ2-1; TRBD2 matches at 10 bases. The CDR3 is cut off 1 residue early in the read; its end comes from the germline J gene. Looked up from germline, CDR1 is KGHPV and CDR2 is FQNQEV (reference sequence). Losses at the gene ends were 2 bases for V and 6 bases for J; bases not matched to a gene: 4. The CDR3 has 15 amino acids. Complete variable domain (other parts from reference TRBV26 and TRBJ2-1): NSKVIQTPRYLVKGQGQKAKMRCIPEKGHPVVFWYQQNKNNEFKFLINFQNQEVLQQIDMTEKRFSAECPSNSPCSLEIQSSEAGDSALYLCASSLGWGGLAEQFFGPGTRLTVL.

This clone was counted a few times. All gene names here are mouse names. The read gets to within 1 residue of the CDR3 end, and the germline J gene fills in the rest. The V call is TRBV15, the J call TRBJ2-7, with D possibly being TRBD2 (6 bases). Trimming pared 3 bases from V and 3 bases from J, leaving 9 bases between. Germline loops: CDR1 SGHND, CDR2 FRSKSL. The CDR3 totals 13 residues. CDR3 bases read: TGTGCCAGCAGTTTGGTGGGGGTCTATGAACAGTAC. Amino acid sequence: CASSLVGVYEQY. The complete CDR3 sequence is CASSLVGVYEQYF.

This clone is medium-sized (0.01 to 0.1%) by share. Gene labels here are mouse ones. The read gets to within 1 residue of the CDR3 end, and the germline J gene fills in the rest. V gene TRBV12-1 combines with J gene TRBJ1-4; 7 bases agree with TRBD1. From germline, CDR1 is SGHSN and CDR2 HYEKVE. The J segment lost 1 base and the V segment lost 4 bases, leaving 2 bases of the junction unmatched. This CDR3 spans 14 amino acids. The sequenced CDR3 bases are TGTGCCAGCTCACGGGACAGTTCCAACGAAAGATTATTT. It encodes CASSRDSSNERLF. The entire CDR3 protein reads CASSRDSSNERLFF.

Only a few counts were recorded for this clone. All gene names here are mouse names. The read gets to within 1 residue of the CDR3 end, and the germline J gene fills in the rest. The rearrangement uses TRBV13-1 and TRBJ1-3; D not resolved. Trimming cost V 1 base and J 0 bases, with 5 bases left between them. Germline V gives CDR1 NSHNY, CDR2 SYGAGN. The CDR3 totals 14 residues. This chain's CDR3 is CASSDLSSGNTLYF. The sequenced part of the CDR3 DNA is TGTGCCAGCAGTGATTTAAGTTCTGGAAATACGCTCTAT.

Note on this clone: The genes are named according to mouse. The read is 1 residue too short to cover the CDR3 end, so that end is filled in from the germline J gene. The J gene is TRBJ2-3, the V gene TRBV26; no reliable D call. This CDR3 has 14 residues. Germline lookup yields CDR1 KGHPV and CDR2 FQNQEV (reference sequence). Trimming left V 4 bases short and J 0 bases short, with 8 bases between. This chain's CDR3 is CASSPFHSAETLYF. The covered CDR3 bases are TGTGCCAGCAGTCCCTTTCATAGTGCAGAAACGCTGTAT.

This clone came up a few times. Gene names follow the mouse nomenclature. The CDR3 is cut off 1 residue early in the read; its end comes from the germline J gene. The rearrangement uses TRBV1 and TRBJ1-1, with D tentatively TRBD1 (6 bases). This CDR3 is 14 amino acids long. V was trimmed by 3 bases and J by 1 base, leaving 9 bases between them. The germline V gene has CDR1 NSQYPW and CDR2 LRSPGD (reference sequence). The CDR3 region is CTCSAHRVNTEVFF. CDR3 DNA, as far as it was read: TGCACCTGCAGTGCCCACAGGGTAAACACAGAAGTCTTC.

Concerning this clone: All gene names here are mouse names. The read gets to within 1 residue of the CDR3 end, and the germline J gene fills in the rest. V is TRBV12-2 and J is TRBJ2-5; 7 positions match TRBD1. V dropped 2 bases and J dropped 2; count of bases not matched to a gene: 0. CDR1 SGHLS and CDR2 HYDKME come from the germline V gene. This CDR3 spans 13 amino acids. CDR3 bases read: TGTGCCAGCTCTCGGGACAGCCAAGACACCCAGTAC. This codes for CASSRDSQDTQY. The CDR3 as a whole reads CASSRDSQDTQYF.

To note about this clone: Gene names and germline match the mouse. The CDR3 DNA, read in part, is TGTGGTGCTCCACAGGGGTTTTCCAACGAAAGATTATTT. It specifies CGAPQGFSNERLF. The full CDR3 sequence reads CGAPQGFSNERLFF. The chain is built from TRBV20 and TRBJ1-4, with 7 positions matching TRBD1. Sequencing ends 1 residue short of the CDR3 end; the germline J gene provides the rest. The CDR3 is made up of 14 amino acids. Germline V lookup: CDR1 GFQATS, CDR2 STVNSAI. V shed 5 bases, J shed 0 bases, and the junction held 3 bases outside the gene matches.

On this clone: Each gene name is a mouse one. The read ends 1 residue early relative to the CDR3; the germline J gene fills the gap. The rearrangement links TRBV16 to TRBJ1-2, with D unclear. The V end was cut by 4 bases, the J end by 1 base, with 13 bases between. CDR1 is SGHSA and CDR2 is FRNQAP in the germline V gene. The CDR3 extends over 15 amino acids. The CDR3 here is CASSSDRGINSDYTF. The part of the CDR3 DNA that was read is TGTGCAAGCAGCTCAGATCGCGGCATAAACTCCGACTACACC.

As regards this clone: Gene names and germline match the mouse. The CDR3 extends 1 residue past the end of the read, so its final part is completed from the germline J gene. This chain joins TRBV15 and TRBJ2-5; 7 bases agree with TRBD1. Unmatched junction bases numbered 5, after V lost 6 bases and J lost 2 bases. This CDR3 is built from 14 residues. Per germline, CDR1 SGHND and CDR2 FRSKSL. CDR3 region: CASSTGTAQDTQYF. CDR3 DNA (partial): TGTGCCAGCAGCACCGGGACAGCCCAAGACACCCAGTAC.

For this clone: The germline and genes are mouse ones. Read coverage stops 1 residue before the CDR3 terminus; the germline J gene supplies the remainder. V and J are TRBV23 and TRBJ2-4; no check of the table's D call, TRBD2, against the DNA was made. Per the germline V gene, CDR1 is KGHTA and CDR2 is FQNQQP. This CDR3 region has 16 residues. This CDR3 is CSSSQTSTGSQNTLYF. The CDR3 DNA, read in part, is TGCTCCAGCAGTCAAACCTCGACTGGTAGTCAAAACACCTTGTAC.

By share of the sample, this clone is medium-sized. The gene names here belong to mouse. The sequenced CDR3 bases are TGCACCTGCAGTGCAGATCAGAGGGTAGCCGGGCAGCTCTAC. Protein product: CTCSADQRVAGQLY. The entire CDR3 sequence reads CTCSADQRVAGQLYF. The chain links TRBV1 to TRBJ2-2; D is undetermined. The read stops 1 residue short of the end of the CDR3; the missing end is completed from the germline J gene. CDR1 NSQYPW and CDR2 LRSPGD come from the germline V gene (reference sequence). The V end was cut by 0 bases, the J end by 6 bases, with 11 bases between. The CDR3 consists of 15 residues.

This clone rates as medium-sized (0.01 to 0.1%). Gene names follow the mouse nomenclature. The read gets to within 1 residue of the CDR3 end, and the germline J gene fills in the rest. This chain uses TRBV12-2 with TRBJ2-3, with 9 nucleotides matching TRBD2. CDR1 is SGHLS and CDR2 is HYDKME in the germline V gene. The CDR3 has 15 amino acids. The J segment lost 0 bases and the V segment lost 1 base, leaving 1 base of the junction unmatched. The chain's CDR3 is CASSLTGGSAETLYF. Incomplete CDR3 DNA: TGTGCCAGCTCTCTTACTGGGGGGAGTGCAGAAACGCTGTAT.

As for this clone: Mouse gene names and germline throughout. The read ends 1 residue shy of where the CDR3 ends; the end is completed using the germline J gene. This chain joins TRBV3 and TRBJ2-2; no definite D call. The length of the CDR3 is 14 residues. V lost 6 bases and J 3 bases, leaving 11 bases between the germline ends. Germline values: CDR1 SNHLY, CDR2 FYNGKV (reference sequence). The sequenced part of the CDR3 DNA is TGTGCCAGCAGTCTCGGGCGGGACACCGGGCAGCTCTAC. Its protein is CASSLGRDTGQLY. The whole CDR3 sequence is CASSLGRDTGQLYF.

On this clone itself: Germline and genes here are mouse. The read falls 1 residue short of the CDR3 end, and the missing part is taken from the germline J gene. J is TRBJ2-5 and V is TRBV15; 9 bases are shared with TRBD2. J lost 0 bases, V lost 5 bases, and 3 bases had no gene match. Per germline, CDR1 SGHND and CDR2 FRSKSL. The length of the CDR3 is 15 residues. The CDR3 sequence: CASSGLGFNQDTQYF. The covered CDR3 bases are TGTGCCAGCAGTGGACTGGGGTTTAACCAAGACACCCAGTAC.

Notes on this clone: Germline and genes: mouse. Read data end 1 residue before the CDR3 end; the end is taken from the germline J gene. The V and J genes are TRBV13-2 and TRBJ2-7, with 8 bases identical to TRBD2. From germline, CDR1 is NNHNN and CDR2 SYGAGS (reference sequence). The CDR3 is 15 residues long. V lost 2 bases to trimming and J lost 0 bases; unmatched junction nucleotides: 4. The DNA read from the CDR3 is TGTGCCAGCGGTGAATACTGGGGGTTCTCCTATGAACAGTAC. Translation gives CASGEYWGFSYEQY. The entire CDR3 sequence reads CASGEYWGFSYEQYF.

Concerning this clone: Gene and germline names: mouse. The read is 1 residue too short to cover the CDR3 end, so that end is filled in from the germline J gene. The gene calls are TRBV13-1 and TRBJ2-7; D could derive from TRBD1 or TRBD2 (5 bases each). There are 13 residues in the CDR3. V was shortened by 3 bases and J by 0 bases, with 7 bases between the two germline ends. Germline CDR1 is NSHNY and CDR2 is SYGAGN. Partial CDR3 DNA: TGTGCCAGCAGTGGGGGGTTCTCCTATGAACAGTAC. It translates to CASSGGFSYEQY. In full, the CDR3 reads CASSGGFSYEQYF.

With regard to this clone: Genes and germline are mouse. The CDR3 goes on 1 residue after the read ends, and that part is filled in from the germline J gene. V gene TRBV23 combines with J gene TRBJ2-5; TRBD1, the table's D call, was not compared with the DNA. This CDR3 is 14 amino acids long. Germline CDR1 and CDR2: KGHTA and FQNQQP. CDR3 DNA (partial): TGCTCCAGCAGTCAACCAGGGGACCAAGACACCCAGTAC. Encoded protein: CSSSQPGDQDTQY. The whole CDR3 protein reads CSSSQPGDQDTQYF.

Concerning this clone itself: The gene names given are mouse names. Read sequence stops 1 residue before the CDR3 end, and the germline J gene provides the missing end. The V and J genes are TRBV3 and TRBJ2-1; D may be TRBD1 (7 bases). The germline CDR1 and CDR2 sequences are SNHLY and FYNGKV (reference sequence). The CDR3 length is 14 residues. V was trimmed by 0 bases and J by 7 bases, leaving 10 bases between them. The CDR3 reads CASSLARGRAEQFF. The sequenced CDR3 bases are TGTGCCAGCAGCTTAGCGAGGGGGCGAGCTGAGCAGTTC.

Of note for this clone: Gene names follow the mouse nomenclature. From the germline J gene comes the end of the CDR3, since the read stops 1 residue before it. The chain couples TRBV4 to TRBJ2-5; the D is unclear. The CDR3 loop spans 12 amino acids. The V gene's germline CDR1 is LGHDT and CDR2 YNNKQL (reference sequence). V lost 3 bases to trimming and J lost 10 bases, with 11 bases between them. Incomplete CDR3 DNA: TGTGCCAGCAGCTACCCCGACACTTCCCAGTAC. Amino acids: CASSYPDTSQY. The whole CDR3 reads CASSYPDTSQYF.

In its sample, this clone was seen a few times. Gene names are mouse gene names. Read data end 1 residue before the CDR3 end; the end is taken from the germline J gene. The chain has TRBV3 and TRBJ2-1; 12 nucleotides agree with TRBD2. The CDR3 spans 14 residues. Germline V CDR1 and CDR2: SNHLY, FYNGKV (reference sequence). The V gene end was trimmed by 3 bases and the J gene end by 9 bases; junction bases not matched to a gene: 3. CDR3 DNA, as far as it was read: TGTGCCAGCAGCTTGGGACTGGGGGGAGGTGAGCAGTTC. It yields the protein CASSLGLGGGEQF. The CDR3 in full is CASSLGLGGGEQFF.

A note on this clone: Germline and genes: mouse. The read gets to within 1 residue of the CDR3 end, and the germline J gene fills in the rest. The chain joins TRBV12-1 to TRBJ2-4; D is ambiguous. Trimming left V 4 bases short and J 2 bases short, with 9 bases between. From germline, CDR1 is SGHSN and CDR2 HYEKVE. This CDR3 has 13 residues. Here the CDR3 reads CASSPRAQNTLYF. CDR3 DNA, as far as it was read: TGTGCCAGCTCCCCTCGGGCTCAAAACACCTTGTAC.